A selection of T cell receptor beta chains follows, all from one sample in a study of T cell responses to AZD1222 COVID-19 vaccine. Some clones are missing from TCRdb's copy, which holds only in-frame ones; the method was immunoSEQ multiplex PCR. Of over 150,000 clones in the sample, less than 95% were seen once. Sequencing used peripheral blood, obtained on day 0 of AZD1222 vaccination. The receptor source for this set is an adult in good health. CDR3s leave out the opening cysteine and the closing phenylalanine or tryptophan. D genes are given only for firm matches. Size tells how often a clone was seen (once, few, many) or the class of an expanded clone, and some rows leave it out.

TRBV6-1,-,-,ASSEAGGLDTGELF
TRBV6-6,-,TRBD1,ASSYAGTVINQPQH
TRBV2,-,-,ASKTRQTNYGYT
TRBV2,-,-,ASREVSSGNTIY
TRBV6-2/TRBV6-3,-,-,ASSSLGLQAF
TRBV12-3/TRBV12-4,-,-,ASRGQEIYGYT
TRBV12-3/TRBV12-4,-,-,ASSLGNNQPQH
TRBV9,-,-,ASSRPGFPNQPQH
TRBV6-5,once,-,ASRLSGTNEKLF
TRBV19,-,TRBD1,ASSVTGTGVNNQPQH
TRBV5-4,-,-,ASSLPAQETQY
TRBV19,-,-,ASSEDGPTTGNTIY
TRBV18,-,-,ASSPGNTEAF
TRBV5-1,-,-,ASSPYQGNTEAF
TRBV6-5,-,-,ASRETAVQSAF
TRBV27,-,TRBD1,ASSYPGLAITGTGHTSNYGYT
TRBV2,-,-,ASSWTELNTEAF
TRBV29-1,-,TRBD2,SVLAGGETQY
TRBV12-3/TRBV12-4,-,-,ASRGGDFTEAF
TRBV6-5,-,-,ASSYSLGGNYGYT
TRBV10-3,-,-,AIRGQPNSPLH
TRBV15,-,-,ATSRDLGGNQPQH
TRBV5-5,-,-,ASSLITALSYEQY
TRBV24-1,-,-,ATSDSGRGRLSYT
TRBV6-2/TRBV6-3,-,-,ASSYSSGGHQPQH
TRBV19,-,-,ASSWGRASYEQY
TRBV7-2,-,-,ASSPARGNTGELF
TRBV7-9,-,-,ASSLGGENTEAF
TRBV5-4,-,TRBD1,ASSLGQGATYEQY
TRBV5-1,-,-,ASSLDATGYEQY
TRBV28,once,TRBD2,ASSSSASGGASGYNEQF